The entry below describes one T cell receptor (beta chain). What it recognizes is unknown. The sample originates from a study of persistence of HIV-infected CD4 T cells. Study-wide results and limits: Compared with CD3/CD28-stimulated cells, CMV- and Gag-responding cells showed lower TCRbeta richness. Degenerate expanded CDR3beta sequences were enriched among CMV- and Gag-responding cells.

With V trimmed by 0 bases and J by 2 bases, 6 bases remained unmatched. The CDR3 length is 16 residues. Looked up from germline, CDR1 is LNHNV and CDR2 is YYDKDF (reference sequence). The libraries were made with immunoSEQ version 4 in survey mode. Template was genomic DNA at roughly 9.6 ng/uL, with up to about 1 ug used per sample. The data were produced by immunoSEQ multiplex PCR, yet TCRdb's version contains in-frame clones alone and is incomplete. The sample consists of tens of thousands of clones, roughly four fifths of them appearing once. Overlapping HIV-1 Gag 15-mer peptides at 0.85 to 1 ug per peptide per mL were used. Memory cells lacking CD40L and CD69 with high CD45RO were sorted. Donors had CD4+ T cell counts above 400 cells/uL and were CMV-seropositive.

Sequencing was performed on CD4+ T cells sorted from PBMCs after approximately 18-hour stimulation, taken from a patient who received antiretroviral therapy. The rearrangement joins TRBV15 to TRBJ1-2; 7 bases line up with TRBD1. The TCR originated in an adult woman with HIV who was CMV-seropositive. The CDR3 spells CATSRDRGRSNYGYTF. As DNA, the CDR3 is TGTGCCACCAGCAGAGACAGGGGGAGGTCCAACTATGGCTACACCTTC.